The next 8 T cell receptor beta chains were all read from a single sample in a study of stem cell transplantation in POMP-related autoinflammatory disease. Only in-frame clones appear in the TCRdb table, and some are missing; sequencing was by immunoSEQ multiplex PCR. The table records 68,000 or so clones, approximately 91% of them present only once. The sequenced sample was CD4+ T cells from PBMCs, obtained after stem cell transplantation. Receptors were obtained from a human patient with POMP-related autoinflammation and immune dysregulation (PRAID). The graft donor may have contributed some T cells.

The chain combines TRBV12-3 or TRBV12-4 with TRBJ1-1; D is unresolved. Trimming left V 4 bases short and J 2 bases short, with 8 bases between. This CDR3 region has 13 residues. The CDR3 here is CASSWRFNTEAFF. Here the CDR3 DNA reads TGTGCCAGCAGTTGGAGGTTTAACACTGAAGCTTTCTTT.

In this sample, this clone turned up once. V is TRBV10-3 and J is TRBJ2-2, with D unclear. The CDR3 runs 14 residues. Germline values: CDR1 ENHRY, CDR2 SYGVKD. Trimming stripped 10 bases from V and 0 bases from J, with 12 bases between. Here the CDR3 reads CANRRSPNTGELFF. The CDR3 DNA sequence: TGTGCCAACCGCAGGAGCCCGAACACCGGGGAGCTGTTTTTT.

CDR3 nucleotides: TGTGCCAGTAAGGCGGGTTGGGATACGCAGTATTTT. Residues: CASKAGWDTQYF. This chain links TRBV19 with TRBJ2-3, with a weak D call TRBD2 (5 bases). The CDR3 consists of 12 residues. Trimming took off 7 bases at V and 6 bases at J, with 11 bases between the two ends. Germline assignment: CDR1 LNHDA and CDR2 SQIVND (reference sequence). The full variable domain, with the rest looked up from reference TRBV19 and TRBJ2-3, is DGGITQSPKYLFRKEGQNVTLSCEQNLNHDAMYWYRQDPGQGLRLIYYSQIVNDFQKGDIAEGYSVSREKKESFPLTVTSAQKNPTAFYLCASKAGWDTQYFGPGTRLTVL.

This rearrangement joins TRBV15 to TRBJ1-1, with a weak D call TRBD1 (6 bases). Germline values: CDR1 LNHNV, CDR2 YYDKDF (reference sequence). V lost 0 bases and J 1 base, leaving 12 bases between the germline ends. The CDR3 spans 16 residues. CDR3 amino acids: CATSREGQGRNTEAFF. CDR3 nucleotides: TGTGCCACCAGCAGAGAGGGCCAGGGGAGGAACACTGAAGCTTTCTTT.

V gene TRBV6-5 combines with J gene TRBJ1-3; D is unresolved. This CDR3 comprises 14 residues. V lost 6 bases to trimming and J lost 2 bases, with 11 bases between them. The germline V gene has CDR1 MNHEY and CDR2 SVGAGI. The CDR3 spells CASRTRGTGNTIYF. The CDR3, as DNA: TGTGCCAGCAGGACACGAGGGACTGGAAACACCATATATTTT.

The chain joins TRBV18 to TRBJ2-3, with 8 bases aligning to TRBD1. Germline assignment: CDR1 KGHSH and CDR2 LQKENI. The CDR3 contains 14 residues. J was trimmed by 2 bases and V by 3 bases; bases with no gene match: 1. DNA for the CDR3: TGTGCCAGCTCACCGGGACAGGACACAGATACGCAGTATTTT. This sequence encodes CASSPGQDTDTQYF. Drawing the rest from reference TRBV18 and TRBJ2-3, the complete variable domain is NAGVMQNPRHLVRRRGQEARLRCSPMKGHSHVYWYRQLPEEGLKFMVYLQKENIIDESGMPKERFSAEFPKEGPSILRIQQVVRGDSAAYFCASSPGQDTDTQYFGPGTRLTVL.

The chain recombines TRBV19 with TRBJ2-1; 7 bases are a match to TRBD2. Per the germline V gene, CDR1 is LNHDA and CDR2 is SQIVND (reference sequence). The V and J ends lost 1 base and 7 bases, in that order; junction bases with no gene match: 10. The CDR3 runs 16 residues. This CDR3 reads CASSIALRTSWNEQFF. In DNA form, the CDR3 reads TGTGCCAGTAGTATAGCCCTAAGGACTAGTTGGAATGAGCAGTTCTTC.

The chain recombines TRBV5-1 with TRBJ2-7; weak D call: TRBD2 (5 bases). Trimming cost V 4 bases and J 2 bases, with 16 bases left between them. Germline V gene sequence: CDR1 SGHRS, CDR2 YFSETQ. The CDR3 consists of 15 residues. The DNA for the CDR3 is TGCGCCAGCAGCGCTGGACTCGACGAACCCTACGAGCAGTACTTC. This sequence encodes CASSAGLDEPYEQYF.